This TCR beta chain emerged from a study of T cell responses to AZD1222 COVID-19 vaccine. The protocol was immunoSEQ multiplex PCR, while the TCRdb copy is restricted to in-frame clones and leaves out a portion. This sample has 100,000 to 120,000 clones, with 88% found just once. Trimming cost V 0 bases and J 7 bases; bases outside gene matches: 10. The CDR3 spans 18 residues. The germline CDR1 and CDR2 sequences are SEHNR and FQNEAQ (reference sequence). General study points: Of spike-specific TCRs, nearly half reportedly target regions left unmutated in variants. Baseline serology detected seropositivity in only six AZD1222 recipients.

As concerns this clone: Its specificity is not known.

The specimen comprised peripheral blood, sampled on day 0 of AZD1222 vaccination. The clonotype was recovered from an adult in good health. The chain joins TRBV7-9 to TRBJ2-1; 12 positions agree with TRBD2. The DNA of the CDR3 is TGTGCCAGCAGCTTAGCGCGACTAGCGGGAGTAATGAGTAATGAGCAGTTCTTC. Translated: CASSLARLAGVMSNEQFF.